One T cell receptor (beta chain) is described in this entry. As yet, its antigen is unknown. This sample is drawn from a study of cytomegalovirus exposure and HLA in healthy donors. Findings and limits, study-wide: In a later analysis, a genetic analysis reported fewer productive-TCR N-insertions in an Asian-associated ancestry cluster than the cohort average. Researchers reported that a few CMV-associated chains were confirmed in vitro as CMV antigen-specific. The authors considered a cluster of highly shared sequence variants likely to be a sequencing artifact.

With 60 Vbeta and 13 Jbeta primers, the PCR was carried out. Original data processing: An analysis that came later counted 73 million or so unique TCR beta chains, roughly 11 million shared. Clones were sequenced by immunoSEQ multiplex PCR, and TCRdb holds only the in-frame ones, with some missing. The V and J calls and clone size are taken from that table; D and trimming were inferred from the DNA. The data hold around 130,000 clones, with around 70% observed a single time. Germline lookup yields CDR1 SGHVS and CDR2 FNYEAQ. Trimming at V came to 1 base and at J to 7 bases, leaving 11 bases not matched to a gene. The CDR3 extends over 17 amino acids.

The sequence was obtained from a woman aged 35 to 49 in good health and CMV-seropositive. V and J are TRBV7-6 and TRBJ2-7; TRBD2 agrees at 12 bases. The sample taken for sequencing was PBMCs. CDR3 in amino acids: CASSLGPPSGRAREQYF. The CDR3 DNA sequence: TGTGCCAGCAGCTTAGGACCCCCTAGCGGGAGGGCCCGGGAGCAGTACTTC.